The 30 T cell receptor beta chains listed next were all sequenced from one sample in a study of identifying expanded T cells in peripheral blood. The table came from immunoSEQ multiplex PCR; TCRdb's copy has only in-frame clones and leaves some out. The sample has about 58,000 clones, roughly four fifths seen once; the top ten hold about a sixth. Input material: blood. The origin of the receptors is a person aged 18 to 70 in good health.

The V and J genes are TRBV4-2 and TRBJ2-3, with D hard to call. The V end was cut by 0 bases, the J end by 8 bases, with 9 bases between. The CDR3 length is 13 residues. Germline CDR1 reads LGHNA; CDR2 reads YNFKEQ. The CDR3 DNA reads TGTGCCAGCAGCCAAGATATAGCTGGTACGCAGTATTTT. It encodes CASSQDIAGTQYF.

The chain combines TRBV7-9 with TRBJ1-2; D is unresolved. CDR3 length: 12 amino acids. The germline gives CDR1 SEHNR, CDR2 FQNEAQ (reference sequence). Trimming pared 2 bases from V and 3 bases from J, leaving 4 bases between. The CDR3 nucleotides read TGTGCCAGCAGCTTATCAGACTATGGCTACACCTTC. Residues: CASSLSDYGYTF.

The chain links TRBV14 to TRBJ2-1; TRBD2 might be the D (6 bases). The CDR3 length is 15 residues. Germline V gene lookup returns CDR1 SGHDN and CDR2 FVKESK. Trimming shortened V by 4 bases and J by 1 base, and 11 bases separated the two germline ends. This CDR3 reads CASSRREGSYNEQFF. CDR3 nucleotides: TGTGCCAGCAGCCGGAGGGAAGGGTCCTACAATGAGCAGTTCTTC.

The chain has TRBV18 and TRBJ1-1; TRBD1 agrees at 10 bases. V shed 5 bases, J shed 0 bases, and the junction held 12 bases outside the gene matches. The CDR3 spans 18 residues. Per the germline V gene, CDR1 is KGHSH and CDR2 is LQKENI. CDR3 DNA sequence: TGTGCCAGCTCATATTTGAGTCCGGGACAGGGGATGAACACTGAAGCTTTCTTT. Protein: CASSYLSPGQGMNTEAFF. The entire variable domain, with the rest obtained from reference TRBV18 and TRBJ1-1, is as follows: NAGVMQNPRHLVRRRGQEARLRCSPMKGHSHVYWYRQLPEEGLKFMVYLQKENIIDESGMPKERFSAEFPKEGPSILRIQQVVRGDSAAYFCASSYLSPGQGMNTEAFFGQGTRLTVV.

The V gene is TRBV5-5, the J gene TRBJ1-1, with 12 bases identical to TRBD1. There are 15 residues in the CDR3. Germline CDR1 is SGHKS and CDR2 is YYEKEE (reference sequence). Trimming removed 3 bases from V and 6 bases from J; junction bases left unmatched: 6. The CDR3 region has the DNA TGTGCCAGCAGCTCGTTGGGACAGGGGGCGGCTGAAGCTTTCTTT. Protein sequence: CASSSLGQGAAEAFF. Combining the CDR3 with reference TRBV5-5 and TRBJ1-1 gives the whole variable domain DAGVTQSPTHLIKTRGQQVTLRCSPISGHKSVSWYQQVLGQGPQFIFQYYEKEERGRGNFPDRFSARQFPNYSSELNVNALLLGDSALYLCASSSLGQGAAEAFFGQGTRLTVV.

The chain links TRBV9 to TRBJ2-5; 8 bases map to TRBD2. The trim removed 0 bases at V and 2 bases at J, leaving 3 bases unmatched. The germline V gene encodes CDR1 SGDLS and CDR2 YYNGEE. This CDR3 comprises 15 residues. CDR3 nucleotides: TGTGCCAGCAGCGTAGTGGCGGGGGGACAAGAGACCCAGTACTTC. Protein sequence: CASSVVAGGQETQYF. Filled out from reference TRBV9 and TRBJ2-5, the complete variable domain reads DSGVTQTPKHLITATGQRVTLRCSPRSGDLSVYWYQQSLDQGLQFLIQYYNGEERAKGNILERFSAQQFPDLHSELNLSSLELGDSALYFCASSVVAGGQETQYFGPGTRLLVL.

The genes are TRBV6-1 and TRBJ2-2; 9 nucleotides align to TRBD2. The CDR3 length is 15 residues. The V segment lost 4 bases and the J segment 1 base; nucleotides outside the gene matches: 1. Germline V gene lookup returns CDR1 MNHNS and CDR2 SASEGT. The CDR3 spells CASSGSGGNTGELFF. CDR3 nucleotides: TGTGCCAGCAGTGGTAGCGGGGGGAACACCGGGGAGCTGTTTTTT.

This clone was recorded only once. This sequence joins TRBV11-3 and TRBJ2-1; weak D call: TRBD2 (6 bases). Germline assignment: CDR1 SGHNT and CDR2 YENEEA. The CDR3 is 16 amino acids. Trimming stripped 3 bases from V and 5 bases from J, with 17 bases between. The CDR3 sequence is CASSFVSGILNNEQFF. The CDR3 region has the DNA TGTGCCAGCAGCTTTGTTAGCGGAATCTTGAACAATGAGCAGTTCTTC.

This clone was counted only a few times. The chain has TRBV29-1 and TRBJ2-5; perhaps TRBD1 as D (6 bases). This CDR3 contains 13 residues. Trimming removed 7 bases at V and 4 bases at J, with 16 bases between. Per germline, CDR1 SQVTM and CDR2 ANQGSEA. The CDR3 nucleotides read TGCAGCGGGCTGCAGGGGTTGGCAGAGACCCAGTACTTC. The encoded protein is CSGLQGLAETQYF. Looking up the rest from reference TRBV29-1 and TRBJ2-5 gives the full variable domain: SAVISQKPSRDICQRGTSLTIQCQVDSQVTMMFWYRQQPGQSLTLIATANQGSEATYESGFVIDKFPISRPNLTFSTLTVSNMSPEDSSIYLCSGLQGLAETQYFGPGTRLLVL.

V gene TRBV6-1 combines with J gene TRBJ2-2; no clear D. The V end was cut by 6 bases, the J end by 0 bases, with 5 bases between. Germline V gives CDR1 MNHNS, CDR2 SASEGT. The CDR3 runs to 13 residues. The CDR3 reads CASRTANTGELFF. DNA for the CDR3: TGTGCCAGCAGGACGGCGAACACCGGGGAGCTGTTTTTT.

The CDR3 region has the DNA TGTGCCAGCAAAGTCGCCGGGACAGGGAACACTGAAGCTTTCTTT. This gives the protein CASKVAGTGNTEAFF. The rearrangement joins TRBV2 to TRBJ1-1; 8 bases are a match to TRBD1. Germline V gene lookup returns CDR1 SNHLY and CDR2 FYNNEI. The CDR3 has 15 amino acids. V dropped 7 bases and J dropped 1; count of bases not matched to a gene: 8.

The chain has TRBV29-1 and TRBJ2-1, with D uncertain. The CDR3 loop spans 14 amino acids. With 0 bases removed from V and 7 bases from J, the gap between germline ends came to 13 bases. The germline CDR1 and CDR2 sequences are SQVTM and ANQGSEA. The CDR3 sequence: CSVEDRLGRNEQFF. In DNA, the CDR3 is TGCAGCGTTGAAGATCGGTTAGGGCGGAATGAGCAGTTCTTC.

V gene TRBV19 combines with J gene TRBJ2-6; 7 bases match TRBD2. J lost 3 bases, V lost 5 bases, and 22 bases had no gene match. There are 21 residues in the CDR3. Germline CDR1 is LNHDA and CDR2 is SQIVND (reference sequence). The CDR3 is CASSHIRSGLSGEGGANVLTF. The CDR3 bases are TGTGCCAGTAGTCACATAAGATCTGGTCTATCGGGGGAGGGTGGGGCCAACGTCCTGACTTTC.

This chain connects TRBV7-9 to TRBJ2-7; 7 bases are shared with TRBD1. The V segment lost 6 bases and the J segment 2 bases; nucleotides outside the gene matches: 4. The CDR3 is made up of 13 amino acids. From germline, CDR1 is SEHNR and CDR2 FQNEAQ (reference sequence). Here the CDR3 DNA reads TGTGCCAGCAGTCGCACAGGGGCCTACGAGCAGTACGTC. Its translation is CASSRTGAYEQYV.

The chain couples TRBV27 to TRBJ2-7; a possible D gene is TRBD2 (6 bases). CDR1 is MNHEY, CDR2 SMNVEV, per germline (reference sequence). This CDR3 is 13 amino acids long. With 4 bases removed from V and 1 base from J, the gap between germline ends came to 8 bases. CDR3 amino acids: CASSSSVSYEQYF. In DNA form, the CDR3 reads TGTGCCAGCAGTTCTAGCGTTTCCTACGAGCAGTACTTC.

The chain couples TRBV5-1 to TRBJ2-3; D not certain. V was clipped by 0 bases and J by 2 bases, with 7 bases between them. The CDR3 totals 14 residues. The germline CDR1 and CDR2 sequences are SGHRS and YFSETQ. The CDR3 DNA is TGCGCCAGCAGCTTGGGAGAGAACACAGATACGCAGTATTTT. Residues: CASSLGENTDTQYF.

DNA of the CDR3: TGTGCCAGCAGCTTGGGGGGCGAAAACACTGAAGCTTTCTTT. This translates into CASSLGGENTEAFF. The chain links TRBV7-9 to TRBJ1-1; the D gene is possibly TRBD1 (6 bases). V was pared by 3 bases and J by 2 bases, with 10 bases between. CDR3 length: 14 residues. CDR1 is SEHNR, CDR2 FQNEAQ, per germline (reference sequence).

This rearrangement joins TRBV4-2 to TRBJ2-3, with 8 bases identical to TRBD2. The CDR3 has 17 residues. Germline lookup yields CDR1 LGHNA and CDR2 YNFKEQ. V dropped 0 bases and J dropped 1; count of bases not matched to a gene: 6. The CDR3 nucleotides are TGTGCCAGCAGCCAAGATTTCCCGGGGGGGGGCACAGATACGCAGTATTTT. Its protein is CASSQDFPGGGTDTQYF.

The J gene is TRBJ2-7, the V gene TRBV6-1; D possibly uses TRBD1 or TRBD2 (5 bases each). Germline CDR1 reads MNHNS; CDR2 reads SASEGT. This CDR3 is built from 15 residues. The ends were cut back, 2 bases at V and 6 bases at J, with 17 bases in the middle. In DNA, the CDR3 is TGTGCCAGCAGTGAACACTCCGGAACGAGGGGCGAGCAGTACGTC. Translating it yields CASSEHSGTRGEQYV.

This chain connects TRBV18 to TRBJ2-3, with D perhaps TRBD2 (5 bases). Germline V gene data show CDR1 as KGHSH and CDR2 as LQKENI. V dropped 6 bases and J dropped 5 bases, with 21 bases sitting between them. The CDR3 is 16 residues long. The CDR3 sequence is CASSHLASRDRDTQYF. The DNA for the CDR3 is TGTGCCAGCTCGCATCTAGCATCCCGAGATAGAGATACGCAGTATTTT.

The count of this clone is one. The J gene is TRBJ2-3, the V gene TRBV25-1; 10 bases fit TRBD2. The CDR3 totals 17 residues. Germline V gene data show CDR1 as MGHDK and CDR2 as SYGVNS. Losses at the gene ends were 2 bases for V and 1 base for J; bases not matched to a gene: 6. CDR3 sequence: CASSELAGVGGTDTQYF. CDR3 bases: TGTGCCAGCAGTGAACTAGCGGGAGTCGGGGGCACAGATACGCAGTATTTT.

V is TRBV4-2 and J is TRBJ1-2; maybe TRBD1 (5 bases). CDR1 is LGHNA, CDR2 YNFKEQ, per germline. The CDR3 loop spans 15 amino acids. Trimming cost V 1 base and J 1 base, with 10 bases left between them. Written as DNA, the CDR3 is TGTGCCAGCAGCCAAGGTACGGGGGGTAACTATGGCTACACCTTC. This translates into CASSQGTGGNYGYTF.

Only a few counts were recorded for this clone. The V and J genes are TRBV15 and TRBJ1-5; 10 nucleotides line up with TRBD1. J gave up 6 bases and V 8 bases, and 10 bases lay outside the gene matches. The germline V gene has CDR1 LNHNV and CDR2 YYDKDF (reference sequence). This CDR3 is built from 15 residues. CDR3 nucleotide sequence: TGTGCCACCTCCTTAGACAGGGGGCATGCTCAGCCCCAGCATTTT. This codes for CATSLDRGHAQPQHF.

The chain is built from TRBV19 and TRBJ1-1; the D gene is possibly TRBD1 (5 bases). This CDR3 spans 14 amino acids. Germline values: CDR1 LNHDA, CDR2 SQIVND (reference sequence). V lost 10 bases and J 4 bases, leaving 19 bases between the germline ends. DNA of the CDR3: TGTGCCACCACTGTAGGATGGGGGGGCACTGAAGCTTTCTTT. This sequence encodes CATTVGWGGTEAFF.

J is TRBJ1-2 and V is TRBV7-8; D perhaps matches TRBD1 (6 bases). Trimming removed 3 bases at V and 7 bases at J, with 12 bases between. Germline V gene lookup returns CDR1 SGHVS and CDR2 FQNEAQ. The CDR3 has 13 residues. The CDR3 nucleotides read TGTGCCAGCAGCTTGGGGTTACAGGGTGGCTACACCTTC. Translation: CASSLGLQGGYTF.

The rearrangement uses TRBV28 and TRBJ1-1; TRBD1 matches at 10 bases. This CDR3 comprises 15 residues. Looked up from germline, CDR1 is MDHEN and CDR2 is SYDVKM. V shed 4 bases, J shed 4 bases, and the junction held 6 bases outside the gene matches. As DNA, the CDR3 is TGTGCCAGCAGTTCGCCCGGGACAGGGGTCACTGAAGCTTTCTTT. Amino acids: CASSSPGTGVTEAFF.

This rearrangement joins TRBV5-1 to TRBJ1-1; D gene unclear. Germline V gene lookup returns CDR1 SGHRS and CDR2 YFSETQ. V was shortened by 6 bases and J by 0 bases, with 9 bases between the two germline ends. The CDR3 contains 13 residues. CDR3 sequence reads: CASKRTLNTEAFF. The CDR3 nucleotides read TGCGCCAGCAAGCGCACTTTGAACACTGAAGCTTTCTTT.

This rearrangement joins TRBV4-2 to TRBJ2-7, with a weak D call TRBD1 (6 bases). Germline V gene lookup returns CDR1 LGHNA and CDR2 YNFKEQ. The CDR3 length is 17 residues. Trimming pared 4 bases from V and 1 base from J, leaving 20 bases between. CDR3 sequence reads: CASSLQGPWSPSYEQYV. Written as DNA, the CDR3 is TGTGCCAGCAGCCTACAGGGCCCATGGTCCCCTTCCTACGAGCAGTACGTC.

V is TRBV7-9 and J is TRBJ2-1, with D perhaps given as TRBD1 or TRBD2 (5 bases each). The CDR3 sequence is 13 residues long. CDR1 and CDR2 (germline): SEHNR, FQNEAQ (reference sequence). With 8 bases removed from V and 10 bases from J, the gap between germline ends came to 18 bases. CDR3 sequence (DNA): TGTGCCAGCCTTCCGGGGCCAAGTTCGGAGCAGTTCTTC. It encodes CASLPGPSSEQFF.

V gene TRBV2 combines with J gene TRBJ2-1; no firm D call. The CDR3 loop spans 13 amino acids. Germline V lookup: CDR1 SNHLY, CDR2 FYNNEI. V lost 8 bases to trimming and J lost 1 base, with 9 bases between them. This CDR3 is CASADESYNEQFF. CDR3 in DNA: TGTGCCAGCGCTGACGAGTCCTACAATGAGCAGTTCTTC.